The clone carrying this T cell receptor (beta chain) was recorded a few times. The source of the sample is a study of patients and donors after allogeneic stem cell transplantation. Between the trimmed V and J ends, which lost 4 bases and 7 bases, there was a span of 14 bases. In germline, CDR1 is DFQATT, CDR2 SNEGSKA (reference sequence). CDR3 size: 13 residues. One entry per CDR3 protein results from TCRdb running MiXCR on the RT-PCR reads. Among 9,000 to 10,000 distinct CDR3 sequences, around 5.9% were seen once, and the ten largest hold around 26%. This chain connects TRBV20-1 to TRBJ2-1, with D possibly being TRBD2 (6 bases). This TCR was sampled from a human donor who was either an allogeneic HSCT recipient or a stem cell or donor lymphocyte infusion donor (not recorded which). It is not recorded whose cells these are; they may come from a transplant donor. Sequencing was performed on blood, either unsorted or a sorted T cell fraction (not recorded which). The CDR3 loop reads CSATRLVWNEQFF. As DNA, the CDR3 is TGCAGTGCTACAAGACTAGTCTGGAATGAGCAGTTCTTC.